This TCR beta chain was identified in a study of blood T cell repertoires in COVID-19. In the study overall: Whether acute or convalescent, the COVID-19 samples came from the United States, Italy and Spain. T cells, B-cell-depleted T cells, or PBMCs supplied cDNA or gDNA.

There are 15 residues in the CDR3. Germline V CDR1 and CDR2: LNHDA, SQIVND (reference sequence). V shed 11 bases, J shed 4 bases, and the junction held 10 bases outside the gene matches. Assay: immunoSEQ multiplex PCR; the TCRdb copy retains only in-frame clones and omits some. The sample consists of fewer than 250,000 clones, around four fifths of them appearing once. The sample consisted of peripheral blood. The chain combines TRBV19 with TRBJ2-1; 11 bases are shared with TRBD2. The sequence was obtained from a woman in her forties or fifties with active or convalescent COVID-19. The CDR3 is CASKTSGTGYNEQFF. The CDR3 DNA reads as TGTGCCTCGAAGACTAGCGGGACAGGGTACAATGAGCAGTTCTTC.